The clone carrying this TCR beta chain was detected only a few times. The antigen is not known. The record originates from a study of Ad26.COV2.S vaccination and SARS-CoV-2 variants. Study-wide context: Ad26.COV2.S was injected intramuscularly once or twice, 56 days apart.

The germline V and J ends were trimmed by 3 bases and 3 bases, with 7 bases remaining between them. The CDR3 has 13 residues. CDR1 is SNHLY and CDR2 is FYNNEI in the germline V gene. Findings of the study overall: Measures of TCR breadth and depth may have fallen short of total T cell responses. Vaccine and placebo groups showed comparable non-spike TCR breadth. Substantial response breadth was reportedly seen for spike-specific CD8+ and CD4+ T cells after vaccination.

Sequencing used immunoSEQ multiplex PCR; TCRdb keeps in-frame clones, though not all of them. Of some 480,000 clones listed, around 85% are singletons. Documented treatment: about 20 received Ad26.COV2.S at low or high dose, single or two shots; about 5 received placebo; per-sample allocation not given. Specimen acquisition occurred on day 63 following the initial vaccine or placebo injection. The J gene is TRBJ2-3, the V gene TRBV2; D call uncertain. This clonotype was obtained from a person between 18 and 65 years old who received the Ad26.COV2.S COVID-19 vaccine or a placebo. Material: peripheral blood, obtained in a trial of Ad26.COV2.S vaccine versus placebo. CDR3 sequence (DNA): TGTGCCAGCAGTGATCTTCGGACAGATACGCAGTATTTT. This codes for CASSDLRTDTQYF.